This T cell receptor beta chain is from a study of control samples from healthy donors and cancer patients. Using immunoSEQ multiplex PCR, the repertoire was profiled, and TCRdb retains in-frame clones only, with some absent. The repertoire has about 120,000 clones, 80% to 90% of them found once; the top ten carry around 40%. The sequenced material came from blood. The receptor was isolated from a middle-aged man in good health.

The CDR3: CASSVAGQGRTEAFF. In DNA, the CDR3 is TGTGCCAGCAGCGTAGCGGGGCAGGGGAGAACTGAAGCTTTCTTT. The chain is built from TRBV9 and TRBJ1-1, with D perhaps TRBD1 (6 bases). The CDR3 is 15 residues long. Germline lookup yields CDR1 SGDLS and CDR2 YYNGEE. The V end lost 0 bases, the J end lost 5 bases, and 14 bases lay between the germline ends.